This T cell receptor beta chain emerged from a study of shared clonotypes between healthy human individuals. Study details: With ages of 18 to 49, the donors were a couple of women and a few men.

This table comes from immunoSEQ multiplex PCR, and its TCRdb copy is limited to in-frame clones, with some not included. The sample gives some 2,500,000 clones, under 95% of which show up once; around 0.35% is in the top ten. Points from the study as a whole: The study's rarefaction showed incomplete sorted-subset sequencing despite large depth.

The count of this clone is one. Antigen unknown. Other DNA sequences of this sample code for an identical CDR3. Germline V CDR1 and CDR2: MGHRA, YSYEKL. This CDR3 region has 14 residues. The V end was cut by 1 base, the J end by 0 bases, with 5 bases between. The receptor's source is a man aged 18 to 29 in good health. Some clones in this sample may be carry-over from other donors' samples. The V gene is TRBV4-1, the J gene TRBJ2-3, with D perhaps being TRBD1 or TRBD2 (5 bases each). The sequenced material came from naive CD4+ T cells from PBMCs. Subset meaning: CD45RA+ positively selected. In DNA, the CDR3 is TGCGCCAGCAGCCAAGGGGGGAGCACAGATACGCAGTATTTT. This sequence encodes CASSQGGSTDTQYF.